Below, 29 T cell receptor beta chains from the same sample are listed, as sequenced in a study of blood T cell repertoires in COVID-19. Measured with immunoSEQ multiplex PCR; TCRdb has only the in-frame clones, and not every one. The sample shows hundreds of thousands of clones, more than 80% of them seen only once. The sample consisted of peripheral blood. These receptors all come from a man between 40 and 49 years old with acute or convalescent COVID-19.

J is TRBJ1-5 and V is TRBV28, with TRBD1 matching over 7 bases. Germline values: CDR1 MDHEN, CDR2 SYDVKM. V dropped 5 bases and J dropped 9; count of bases not matched to a gene: 4. This CDR3 has 12 residues. The DNA for the CDR3 is TGTGCCAGCAGTGGCCAGGGGGGGCCCCAGCATTTT. Its protein product is CASSGQGGPQHF. The full variable domain, with the rest looked up from reference TRBV28 and TRBJ1-5, is DVKVTQSSRYLVKRTGEKVFLECVQDMDHENMFWYRQDPGLGLRLIYFSYDVKMKEKGDIPEGYSVSREKKERFSLILESASTNQTSMYLCASSGQGGPQHFGDGTRLSIL.

The V call is TRBV7-8, the J call TRBJ2-3, with a weak D call TRBD1 (5 bases). CDR3 length: 15 amino acids. V lost 6 bases and J lost 0, with 13 bases in between. The germline V gene has CDR1 SGHVS and CDR2 FQNEAQ. The CDR3 reads CASSSSRASTDTQYF. DNA for the CDR3: TGTGCCAGCAGTTCCTCCAGGGCTAGCACAGATACGCAGTATTTT. Full variable domain (missing parts from reference TRBV7-8 and TRBJ2-3): GAGVSQSPRYKVAKRGQDVALRCDPISGHVSLFWYQQALGQGPEFLTYFQNEAQLDKSGLPSDRFFAERPEGSVSTLKIQRTQQEDSAVYLCASSSSRASTDTQYFGPGTRLTVL.

The chain combines TRBV5-1 with TRBJ1-6; 9 bases match TRBD1. Germline CDR1 SGHRS, CDR2 YFSETQ. The CDR3 loop spans 16 amino acids. The trim removed 4 bases at V and 6 bases at J, leaving 8 bases unmatched. The CDR3, as DNA: TGCGCCAGCAGCAAAGGACAGGGGAACGGTAATTCACCCCTCCACTTT. Residues: CASSKGQGNGNSPLHF.

This chain uses TRBV5-1 with TRBJ2-5; TRBD2 aligns across 7 bases. Per germline, CDR1 SGHRS and CDR2 YFSETQ. V shed 0 bases, J shed 2 bases, and the junction held 7 bases outside the gene matches. There are 16 residues in the CDR3. The CDR3 loop reads CASSLAGRRGQETQYF. The CDR3 coding sequence is TGCGCCAGCAGCTTGGCCGGGAGGCGGGGGCAAGAGACCCAGTACTTC. The full variable domain, in which reference TRBV5-1 and TRBJ2-5 provide the parts outside the CDR3, is KAGVTQTPRYLIKTRGQQVTLSCSPISGHRSVSWYQQTPGQGLQFLFEYFSETQRNKGNFPGRFSGRQFSNSRSEMNVSTLELGDSALYLCASSLAGRRGQETQYFGPGTRLLVL.

The chain links TRBV7-8 to TRBJ2-1; D is possibly TRBD1 (5 bases). The CDR3 is 13 amino acids. Per the germline V gene, CDR1 is SGHVS and CDR2 is FQNEAQ. Trimming stripped 5 bases from V and 4 bases from J, with 9 bases between. The CDR3 reads CASSVDIYNEQFF. DNA of the CDR3: TGTGCCAGCAGCGTGGACATTTACAATGAGCAGTTCTTC.

The rearrangement links TRBV5-1 to TRBJ2-3; 7 bases line up with TRBD2. The V segment lost 0 bases and the J segment 3 bases; nucleotides outside the gene matches: 4. CDR3 length: 15 amino acids. Germline CDR1 and CDR2: SGHRS and YFSETQ. This CDR3 is CASSLALAATDTQYF. The CDR3 DNA reads TGCGCCAGCAGCTTGGCTCTAGCGGCGACAGATACGCAGTATTTT.

The J gene is TRBJ2-2, the V gene TRBV9; TRBD1 aligns across 7 bases. CDR3 length: 16 residues. CDR1 SGDLS and CDR2 YYNGEE come from the germline V gene. J lost 3 bases, V lost 4 bases, and 9 bases had no gene match. The CDR3 DNA follows: TGTGCCAGCAGCCCCCGAACAGGGGCCGACACCGGGGAGCTGTTTTTT. Residues: CASSPRTGADTGELFF.

J is TRBJ2-7 and V is TRBV7-6, with unresolved D. The germline V gene has CDR1 SGHVS and CDR2 FNYEAQ. Trimming removed 5 bases from V and 2 bases from J, with 13 bases in between. The CDR3 sequence is 14 residues long. The CDR3 DNA follows: TGTGCCAGCAGCGCGGTAGGTGGCCCCTACGAGCAGTACTTC. This encodes CASSAVGGPYEQYF.

V and J are TRBV3-1 (or the pseudogene TRBV3-2) and TRBJ1-1, with TRBD1 identical over 10 bases. V lost 1 base and J lost 4; bases outside the gene matches: 0. CDR3 length equals 14 residues. Germline V gives CDR1 LGHDT, CDR2 YNNKEL (reference sequence). In DNA, the CDR3 is TGTGCCAGCAGCCAAGGGACAGGGGGCACTGAAGCTTTCTTT. Its translation is CASSQGTGGTEAFF.

V gene TRBV4-3 combines with J gene TRBJ2-1; D gene ambiguous. Germline V gene lookup returns CDR1 LGHNA and CDR2 YSLEER. The CDR3 extends over 15 amino acids. Trimming removed 0 bases from V and 4 bases from J, with 10 bases in between. The CDR3 DNA sequence: TGCGCCAGCAGCCAAGATGTGCGGCGGTACAATGAGCAGTTCTTC. Residues: CASSQDVRRYNEQFF.

The chain uses TRBV5-1 and TRBJ1-4; 9 positions match TRBD1. CDR3 length equals 15 residues. Germline-derived CDR1 and CDR2 are SGHRS and YFSETQ. J gave up 8 bases and V 0 bases, and 5 bases lay outside the gene matches. The CDR3 DNA reads TGCGCCAGCAGCTTGGGACAGGGGGAGGCGGAAAAACTGTTTTTT. Translated, it gives CASSLGQGEAEKLFF.

V usage is TRBV6-5 and J usage is TRBJ1-5; 7 nucleotides align to TRBD1. Germline V CDR1 and CDR2: MNHEY, SVGAGI. This CDR3 has 15 residues. V gave up 2 bases and J gave up 6 bases; unmatched junction bases: 7. CDR3 bases: TGTGCCAGCAGTTACCCCAACAGGGGCGGTCAGCCCCAGCATTTT. It yields the protein CASSYPNRGGQPQHF.

This chain joins TRBV20-1 and TRBJ2-1; 7 bases map to TRBD2. The CDR3 totals 13 residues. CDR1 and CDR2 (germline): DFQATT, SNEGSKA (reference sequence). V lost 3 bases and J lost 15; bases outside the gene matches: 14. CDR3: CSASDTLAGVLFF. The CDR3 coding sequence is TGCAGTGCTAGTGATACCCTGGCGGGAGTACTGTTCTTC.

The genes are TRBV4-3 and TRBJ1-1, with a tentative D call TRBD1 (6 bases). V shed 8 bases and J shed 1 base, with 17 bases lying between them. This CDR3 is 15 amino acids long. Germline V gene data show CDR1 as LGHNA and CDR2 as YSLEER. CDR3 DNA: TGCGCCAGCGCCCATCTTGCGGGGGCGAACACTGAAGCTTTCTTT. Translating it yields CASAHLAGANTEAFF.

This chain joins TRBV2 and TRBJ1-2; D remains unclear. V shed 4 bases and J shed 3 bases, with 12 bases lying between them. CDR3 length: 14 amino acids. Looked up from germline, CDR1 is SNHLY and CDR2 is FYNNEI. CDR3 in amino acids: CASSVGVGYYGYTF. The CDR3 DNA reads as TGTGCCAGCAGTGTCGGGGTGGGTTACTATGGCTACACCTTC.

This clone was recorded a few times. The V and J genes are TRBV7-2 and TRBJ2-5, with a possible D match to TRBD1 (5 bases). The germline CDR1 and CDR2 sequences are SGHTA and FQGNSA. Trimming pared 5 bases from V and 2 bases from J, leaving 15 bases between. This CDR3 contains 15 residues. The CDR3 here is CASSEQAQGQETQYF. The CDR3 region has the DNA TGTGCCAGCAGCGAGCAAGCCCAGGGTCAAGAGACCCAGTACTTC.

The V and J genes are TRBV29-1 and TRBJ1-2; D may be TRBD1 (5 bases). Per germline, CDR1 SQVTM and CDR2 ANQGSEA. The V end lost 1 base, the J end lost 3 bases, and 18 bases lay between the germline ends. CDR3 length: 16 amino acids. In nucleotides, the CDR3 is TGCAGCGTTGAAGGTGGTGACAAACCCAGGGACTATGGCTACACCTTC. As protein: CSVEGGDKPRDYGYTF.

The chain employs TRBV30 and TRBJ1-5; TRBD1 is a possible D gene (5 bases). The CDR3 has 14 amino acids. V was pared by 6 bases and J by 4 bases, with 16 bases between. Germline V lookup: CDR1 GTSNPN, CDR2 SVGIG (reference sequence). The CDR3 reads CACGTEGENQPQHF. The CDR3 bases are TGTGCCTGCGGGACGGAGGGAGAGAATCAGCCCCAGCATTTT.

The chain has TRBV6-6 and TRBJ2-7; maybe TRBD1 (7 bases). Germline V gene sequence: CDR1 MNHNY, CDR2 SVGAGI (reference sequence). The V end lost 0 bases, the J end lost 3 bases, and 15 bases lay between the germline ends. CDR3 size: 16 residues. The CDR3 reads CASSYSMAGQNYEQYF. In nucleotides, the CDR3 is TGTGCCAGCAGTTACTCGATGGCGGGACAGAACTACGAGCAGTACTTC.

In the case of this clone: Within the sample, other DNA sequences also encode this same CDR3. V gene TRBV5-1 combines with J gene TRBJ2-3, with D uncertain. Trimming left V 1 base short and J 6 bases short, with 12 bases between. The V gene's germline CDR1 is SGHRS and CDR2 YFSETQ. CDR3 length equals 14 residues. This chain's CDR3 is CASSLTAAPDTQYF. CDR3 nucleotide sequence: TGCGCCAGCAGCTTGACGGCGGCCCCGGATACGCAGTATTTT.

The chain couples TRBV7-3 to TRBJ2-1, with 10 bases identical to TRBD2. CDR1 and CDR2 from the germline V gene are SGHTA and FQGTGA. Trimming cost V 1 base and J 7 bases; bases outside gene matches: 7. This CDR3 comprises 16 residues. The CDR3 region is CASSLRSSGSWNEQFF. The CDR3 nucleotides are TGTGCCAGCAGCTTAAGATCTAGCGGGAGTTGGAATGAGCAGTTCTTC.

The chain carries TRBV7-2 and TRBJ1-3; 7 bases map to TRBD1. V shed 1 base, J shed 2 bases, and the junction held 5 bases outside the gene matches. CDR1 SGHTA and CDR2 FQGNSA come from the germline V gene. CDR3 length equals 16 residues. This chain's CDR3 is CASSLVRGETGNTIYF. The CDR3 DNA is TGTGCCAGCAGCTTAGTCAGGGGGGAAACTGGAAACACCATATATTTT.

This clone came up once. The chain employs TRBV10-3 and TRBJ2-1, with no clear D. V was trimmed by 7 bases and J by 2 bases, leaving 9 bases between them. The CDR3 is made up of 13 amino acids. Germline CDR1 and CDR2: ENHRY and SYGVKD. The CDR3 spells CAIKDTTYNEQFF. Written as DNA, the CDR3 is TGTGCCATCAAAGATACAACCTACAATGAGCAGTTCTTC.

The rearrangement links TRBV24-1 to TRBJ2-3; the match to TRBD1 covers 10 bases. The V and J ends lost 2 bases and 1 base, in that order; junction bases with no gene match: 2. Germline V CDR1 and CDR2: KGHDR, SFDVKD. The CDR3 is 16 amino acids. In DNA, the CDR3 is TGTGCCACCAGTGATTGGACAGGGGGGGGCACAGATACGCAGTATTTT. This codes for CATSDWTGGGTDTQYF.

V is TRBV4-1 and J is TRBJ2-3, with unresolved D. The CDR3 length is 13 residues. The V end lost 5 bases, the J end lost 1 base, and 7 bases lay between the germline ends. CDR1 and CDR2 from the germline V gene are MGHRA and YSYEKL. Written as DNA, the CDR3 is TGCGCCAGCAGCTACCCGGGCACAGATACGCAGTATTTT. It encodes CASSYPGTDTQYF.

The CDR3 coding sequence is TGCAGCGTTGAGGAGGGACTGATCTACACCTTC. Protein product: CSVEEGLIYTF. The J gene is TRBJ1-2, the V gene TRBV29-1; possibly TRBD1 for D (5 bases). V lost 3 bases to trimming and J lost 10 bases, with 12 bases between them. The germline CDR1 and CDR2 sequences are SQVTM and ANQGSEA. This CDR3 is built from 11 residues.

The rearrangement links TRBV6-6 to TRBJ2-6; 11 bases align to TRBD1. The germline gives CDR1 MNHNY, CDR2 SVGAGI (reference sequence). The CDR3 spans 17 residues. The V gene end was trimmed by 5 bases and the J gene end by 2 bases; junction bases not matched to a gene: 5. The CDR3, as DNA: TGTGCCAGCAGTCGACCGGGACAGGGGGCTGGGGCCAACGTCCTGACTTTC. Protein: CASSRPGQGAGANVLTF.

The chain uses TRBV5-1 and TRBJ2-7; no clear D gene. Trimming stripped 1 base from V and 4 bases from J, with 9 bases between. Germline CDR1 SGHRS, CDR2 YFSETQ. The CDR3 totals 13 residues. DNA of the CDR3: TGCGCCAGCAGCTTGTCACAAGAATACGAGCAGTACTTC. Residues: CASSLSQEYEQYF. The whole variable domain, remainder taken from reference TRBV5-1 and TRBJ2-7, is KAGVTQTPRYLIKTRGQQVTLSCSPISGHRSVSWYQQTPGQGLQFLFEYFSETQRNKGNFPGRFSGRQFSNSRSEMNVSTLELGDSALYLCASSLSQEYEQYFGPGTRLTVT.

The rearrangement joins TRBV24-1 to TRBJ2-2, with D possibly matching TRBD1 (6 bases). Germline V gene sequence: CDR1 KGHDR, CDR2 SFDVKD. The CDR3 is 16 residues long. Trimming removed 0 bases at V and 0 bases at J, with 7 bases between. The DNA of the CDR3 is TGTGCCACCAGTGATTTGGGGACATCGAACACCGGGGAGCTGTTTTTT. It yields the protein CATSDLGTSNTGELFF.